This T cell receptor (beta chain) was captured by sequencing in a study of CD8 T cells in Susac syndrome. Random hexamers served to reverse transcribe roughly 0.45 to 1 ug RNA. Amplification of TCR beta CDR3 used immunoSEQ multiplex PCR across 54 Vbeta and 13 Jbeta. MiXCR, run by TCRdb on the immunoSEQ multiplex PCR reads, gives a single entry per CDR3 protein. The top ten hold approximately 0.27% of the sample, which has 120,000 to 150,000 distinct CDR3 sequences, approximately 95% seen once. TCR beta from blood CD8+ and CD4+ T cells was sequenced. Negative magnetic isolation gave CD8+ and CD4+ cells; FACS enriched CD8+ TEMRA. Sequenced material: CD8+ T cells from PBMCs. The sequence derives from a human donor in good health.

The CDR3, as DNA: TGTGCCAGTAGTATTTGGAGTGGGGACACTGAAGCTTTCTTT. This translates into CASSIWSGDTEAFF. This chain uses TRBV19 with TRBJ1-1; D is uncertain. Trimming stripped 3 bases from V and 3 bases from J, with 11 bases between. CDR3 length: 14 amino acids. Per the germline V gene, CDR1 is LNHDA and CDR2 is SQIVND (reference sequence).